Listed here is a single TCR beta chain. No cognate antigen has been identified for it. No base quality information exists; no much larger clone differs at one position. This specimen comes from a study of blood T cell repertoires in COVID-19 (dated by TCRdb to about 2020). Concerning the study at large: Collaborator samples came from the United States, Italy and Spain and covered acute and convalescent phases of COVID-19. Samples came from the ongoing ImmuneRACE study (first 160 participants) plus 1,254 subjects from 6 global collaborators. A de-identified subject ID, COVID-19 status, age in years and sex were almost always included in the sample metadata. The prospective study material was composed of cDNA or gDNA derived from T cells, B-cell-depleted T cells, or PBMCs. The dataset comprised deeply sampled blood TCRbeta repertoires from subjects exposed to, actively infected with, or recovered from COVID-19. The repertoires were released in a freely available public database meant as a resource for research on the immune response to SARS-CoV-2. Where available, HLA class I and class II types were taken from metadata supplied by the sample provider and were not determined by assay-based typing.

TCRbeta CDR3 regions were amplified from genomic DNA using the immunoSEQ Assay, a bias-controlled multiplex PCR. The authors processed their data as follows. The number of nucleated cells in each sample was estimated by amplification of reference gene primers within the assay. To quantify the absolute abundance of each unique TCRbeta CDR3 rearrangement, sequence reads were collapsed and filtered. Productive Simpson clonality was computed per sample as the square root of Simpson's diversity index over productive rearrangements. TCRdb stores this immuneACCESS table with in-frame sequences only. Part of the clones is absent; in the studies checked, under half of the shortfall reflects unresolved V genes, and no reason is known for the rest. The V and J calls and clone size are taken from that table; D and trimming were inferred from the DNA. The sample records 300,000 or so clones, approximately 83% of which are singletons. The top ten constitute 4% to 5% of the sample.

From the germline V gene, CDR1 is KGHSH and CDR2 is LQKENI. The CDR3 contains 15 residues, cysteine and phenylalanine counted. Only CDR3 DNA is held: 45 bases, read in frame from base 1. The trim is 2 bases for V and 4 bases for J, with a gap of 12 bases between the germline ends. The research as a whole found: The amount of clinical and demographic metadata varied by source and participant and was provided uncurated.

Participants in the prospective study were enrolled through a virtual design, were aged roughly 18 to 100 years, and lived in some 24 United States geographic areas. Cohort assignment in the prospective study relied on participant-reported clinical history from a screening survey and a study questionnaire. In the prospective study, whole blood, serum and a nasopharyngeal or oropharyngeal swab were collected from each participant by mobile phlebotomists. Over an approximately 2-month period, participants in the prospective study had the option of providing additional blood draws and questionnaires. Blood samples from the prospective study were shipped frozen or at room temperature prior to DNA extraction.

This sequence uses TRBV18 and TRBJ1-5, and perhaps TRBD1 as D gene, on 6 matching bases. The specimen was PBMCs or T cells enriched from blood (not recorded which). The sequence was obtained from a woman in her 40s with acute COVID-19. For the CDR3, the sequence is CASSPIGQGNQPQHF. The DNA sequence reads TGTGCCAGCTCACCAATCGGCCAGGGGAATCAGCCCCAGCATTTT.